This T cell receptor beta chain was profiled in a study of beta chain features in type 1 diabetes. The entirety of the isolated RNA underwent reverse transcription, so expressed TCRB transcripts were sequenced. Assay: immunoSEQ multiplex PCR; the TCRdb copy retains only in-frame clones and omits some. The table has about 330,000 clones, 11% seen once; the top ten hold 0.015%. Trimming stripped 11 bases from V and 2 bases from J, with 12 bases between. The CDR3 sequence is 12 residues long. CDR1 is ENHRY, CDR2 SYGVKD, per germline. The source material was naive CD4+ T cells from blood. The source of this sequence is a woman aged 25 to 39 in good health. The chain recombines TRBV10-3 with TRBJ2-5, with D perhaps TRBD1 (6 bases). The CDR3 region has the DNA TGTGCCGTCCAGGGGCTTCAAGAGACCCAGTACTTC. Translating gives CAVQGLQETQYF.